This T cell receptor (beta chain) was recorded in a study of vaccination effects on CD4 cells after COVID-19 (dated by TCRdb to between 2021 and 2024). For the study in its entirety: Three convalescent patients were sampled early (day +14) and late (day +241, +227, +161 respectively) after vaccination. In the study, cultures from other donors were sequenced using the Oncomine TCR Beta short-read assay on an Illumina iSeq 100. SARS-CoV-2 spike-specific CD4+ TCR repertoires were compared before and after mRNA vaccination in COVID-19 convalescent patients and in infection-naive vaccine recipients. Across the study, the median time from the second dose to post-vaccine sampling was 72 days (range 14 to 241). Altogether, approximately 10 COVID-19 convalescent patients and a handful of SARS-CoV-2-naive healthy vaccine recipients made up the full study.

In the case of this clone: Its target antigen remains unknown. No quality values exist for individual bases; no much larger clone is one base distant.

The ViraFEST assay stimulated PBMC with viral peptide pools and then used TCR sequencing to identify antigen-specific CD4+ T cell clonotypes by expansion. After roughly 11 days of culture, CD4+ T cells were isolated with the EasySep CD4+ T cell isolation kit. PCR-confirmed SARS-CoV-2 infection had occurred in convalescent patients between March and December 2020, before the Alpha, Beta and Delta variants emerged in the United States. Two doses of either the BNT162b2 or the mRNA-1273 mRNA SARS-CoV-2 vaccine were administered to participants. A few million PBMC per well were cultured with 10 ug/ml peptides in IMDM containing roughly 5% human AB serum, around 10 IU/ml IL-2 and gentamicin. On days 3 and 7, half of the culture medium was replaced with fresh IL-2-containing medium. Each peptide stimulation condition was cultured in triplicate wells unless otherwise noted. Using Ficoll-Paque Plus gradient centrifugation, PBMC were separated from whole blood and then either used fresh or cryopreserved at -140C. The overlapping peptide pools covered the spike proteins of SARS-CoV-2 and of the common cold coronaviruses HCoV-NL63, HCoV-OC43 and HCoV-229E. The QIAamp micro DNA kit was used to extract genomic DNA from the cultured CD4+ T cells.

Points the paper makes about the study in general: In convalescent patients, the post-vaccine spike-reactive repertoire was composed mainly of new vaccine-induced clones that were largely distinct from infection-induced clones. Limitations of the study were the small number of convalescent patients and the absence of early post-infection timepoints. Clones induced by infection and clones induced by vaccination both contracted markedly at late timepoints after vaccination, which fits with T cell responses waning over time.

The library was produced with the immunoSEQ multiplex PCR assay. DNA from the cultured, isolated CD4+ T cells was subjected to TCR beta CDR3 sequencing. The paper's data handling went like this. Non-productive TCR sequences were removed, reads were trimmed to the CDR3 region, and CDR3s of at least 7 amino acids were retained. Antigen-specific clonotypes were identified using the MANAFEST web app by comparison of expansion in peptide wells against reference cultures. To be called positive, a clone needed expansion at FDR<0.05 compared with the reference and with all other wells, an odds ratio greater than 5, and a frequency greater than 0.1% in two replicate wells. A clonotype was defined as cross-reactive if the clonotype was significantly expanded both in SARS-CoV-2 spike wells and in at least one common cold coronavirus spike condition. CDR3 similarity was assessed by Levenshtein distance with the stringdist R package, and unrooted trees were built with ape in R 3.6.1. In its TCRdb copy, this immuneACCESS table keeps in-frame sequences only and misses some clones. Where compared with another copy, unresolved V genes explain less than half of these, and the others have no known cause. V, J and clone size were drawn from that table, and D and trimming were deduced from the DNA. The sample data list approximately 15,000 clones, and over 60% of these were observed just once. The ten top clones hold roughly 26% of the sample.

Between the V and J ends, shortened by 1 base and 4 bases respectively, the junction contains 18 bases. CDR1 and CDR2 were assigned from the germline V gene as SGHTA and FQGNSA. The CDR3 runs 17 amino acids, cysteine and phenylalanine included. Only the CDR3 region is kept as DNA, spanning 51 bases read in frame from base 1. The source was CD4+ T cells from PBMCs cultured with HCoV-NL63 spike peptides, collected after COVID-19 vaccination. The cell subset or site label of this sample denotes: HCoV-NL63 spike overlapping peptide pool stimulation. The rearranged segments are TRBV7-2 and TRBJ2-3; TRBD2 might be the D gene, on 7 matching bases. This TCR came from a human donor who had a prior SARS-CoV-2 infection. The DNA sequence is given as TGTGCCAGCAGCTTAGTGCCTAGCGGAGGGGGAGCAGATACGCAGTATTTT. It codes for CASSLVPSGGGADTQYF.